This entry lists 32 T cell receptor beta chains sequenced from one sample in a study of patients and donors after allogeneic stem cell transplantation. TCRdb re-derived calls from the RT-PCR reads in MiXCR, one entry per CDR3 protein. The table lists about a million distinct CDR3 sequences, roughly 18% of them singletons. The sequencing input was blood, either unsorted or a sorted T cell fraction (not recorded which). These receptors were collected from a human donor who was either an allogeneic HSCT recipient or a stem cell or donor lymphocyte infusion donor (not recorded which). It is not recorded whose cells these are; they may come from a transplant donor.

This clonotype occurred once. The chain carries TRBV5-1 and TRBJ2-7; TRBD2 might be the D (6 bases). V lost 4 bases and J lost 3, with 17 bases in between. CDR1 is SGHRS and CDR2 is YFSETQ in the germline V gene. The length of the CDR3 is 15 residues. As DNA, the CDR3 is TGCGCCAGCAGCCTTGCTCAGGGACTCCTCTACGAGCAGTACTTC. It is translated as CASSLAQGLLYEQYF. Together with reference TRBV5-1 and TRBJ2-7, the CDR3 gives the full variable domain: KAGVTQTPRYLIKTRGQQVTLSCSPISGHRSVSWYQQTPGQGLQFLFEYFSETQRNKGNFPGRFSGRQFSNSRSEMNVSTLELGDSALYLCASSLAQGLLYEQYFGPGTRLTVT.

This clonotype was picked up a small number of times. V is TRBV7-9 and J is TRBJ1-2; weak D call: TRBD1 (5 bases). CDR1 and CDR2 (germline): SEHNR, FQNEAQ (reference sequence). This CDR3 region has 15 residues. V lost 3 bases to trimming and J lost 8 bases, with 19 bases between them. The DNA of the CDR3 is TGTGCCAGCAGCTTTAATCTGGCTAGCCGGGGGGGCTACACCTTC. Translating it yields CASSFNLASRGGYTF. The complete variable domain, with remaining parts taken from reference TRBV7-9 and TRBJ1-2, reads DTGVSQNPRHKITKRGQNVTFRCDPISEHNRLYWYRQTLGQGPEFLTYFQNEAQLEKSRLLSDRFSAERPKGSFSTLEIQRTEQGDSAMYLCASSFNLASRGGYTFGSGTRLTVV.

This clonotype turned up a few times. This rearrangement joins TRBV4-2 to TRBJ2-1; 14 nucleotides line up with TRBD2. Trimming took 4 bases from V and 8 from J; bases not matched to a gene: 4. CDR1 and CDR2 from the germline V gene are LGHNA and YNFKEQ. The CDR3 consists of 15 residues. The CDR3, as DNA: TGTGCCAGCAGCCCTGGGACTAGCGGGAGCGATGAGCAGTTCTTC. It codes for CASSPGTSGSDEQFF.

This clonotype has at least ten counts. The J gene is TRBJ1-4, the V gene TRBV4-2, with D unclear. V lost 4 bases, J lost 4 bases, and 13 bases lay in between. The CDR3 covers 15 residues. Germline V lookup: CDR1 LGHNA, CDR2 YNFKEQ. Here the CDR3 reads CASSRARGNNEKLFF. DNA of the CDR3: TGTGCCAGCAGCCGGGCCCGGGGAAATAATGAAAAACTGTTTTTT.

This clonotype was detected a few times. The V and J genes are TRBV29-1 and TRBJ2-7; TRBD1 might be the D (5 bases). The CDR3 covers 15 residues. V was shortened by 5 bases and J by 0 bases, with 17 bases between the two germline ends. CDR1 is SQVTM, CDR2 ANQGSEA, per germline. DNA for the CDR3: TGCAGCGTTTATATCAGGGTAAGGGCCTCCTACGAGCAGTACTTC. It encodes CSVYIRVRASYEQYF.

The chain employs TRBV7-9 and TRBJ2-1; 7 bases map to TRBD1. This CDR3 has 17 residues. V trimming: 5 bases; J trimming: 1 base; junction bases outside the gene matches: 11. CDR1 and CDR2 from the germline V gene are SEHNR and FQNEAQ (reference sequence). The CDR3 protein is CASSPSKGTASYNEQFF. CDR3 in DNA: TGTGCCAGCAGCCCATCCAAGGGGACAGCGTCCTACAATGAGCAGTTCTTC.

This clonotype came up a few times. The J gene is TRBJ2-7, the V gene TRBV4-3, with D tentatively TRBD1 (6 bases). The CDR3 runs to 17 residues. Per the germline V gene, CDR1 is LGHNA and CDR2 is YSLEER. V was trimmed by 1 base and J by 3 bases, leaving 19 bases between them. CDR3 region: CASSQGIPGQSIYEQYF. CDR3 bases: TGCGCCAGCAGCCAAGGGATCCCGGGACAAAGCATCTACGAGCAGTACTTC.

V gene TRBV7-9 combines with J gene TRBJ1-2; the match to TRBD1 covers 7 bases. Germline V gene data show CDR1 as SEHNR and CDR2 as FQNEAQ (reference sequence). V was pared by 4 bases and J by 4 bases, with 12 bases of the junction left unmatched. The CDR3 has 16 residues. Written as DNA, the CDR3 is TGTGCCAGCAGCTCCCGGCCTCGGTCAGGGGGCTATGGCTACACCTTC. Encoded protein: CASSSRPRSGGYGYTF.

The rearrangement links TRBV4-2 to TRBJ2-1; TRBD2 aligns across 9 bases. CDR3 length equals 19 residues. The V and J ends lost 0 bases and 0 bases, in that order; junction bases with no gene match: 9. Per germline, CDR1 LGHNA and CDR2 YNFKEQ. The CDR3 DNA follows: TGTGCCAGCAGCCAAGACACCTCCTATAGCGGGAGCTCCTACAATGAGCAGTTCTTC. It yields the protein CASSQDTSYSGSSYNEQFF.

V and J are TRBV12-3 or TRBV12-4 and TRBJ2-5, with 11 bases that match TRBD2. The V and J ends lost 5 bases and 5 bases, in that order; junction bases with no gene match: 16. This CDR3 has 18 amino acids. The CDR3 DNA sequence: TGTGCCAGCAGTCTTATAGCGGGAGGGCTGTCCGTGGGTGAGACCCAGTACTTC. It specifies CASSLIAGGLSVGETQYF.

The chain joins TRBV7-2 to TRBJ1-3, with TRBD1 identical over 7 bases. CDR3 length equals 17 residues. CDR1 is SGHTA, CDR2 FQGNSA, per germline. V lost 5 bases, J lost 0 bases, and 10 bases stayed unmatched. The CDR3 coding sequence is TGTGCCAGCAGCCGAAGAATGACAGGGAGCTCTGGAAACACCATATATTTT. This translates into CASSRRMTGSSGNTIYF.

This clonotype was seen a few times. This chain uses TRBV5-1 with TRBJ1-1, with D unresolved. Between the trimmed V and J ends, which lost 4 bases and 1 base, there was a span of 11 bases. CDR1 and CDR2 from the germline V gene are SGHRS and YFSETQ. The CDR3 length is 14 residues. The CDR3 region has the DNA TGCGCCAGCAGCCCTGGTTGGGGGAACACTGAAGCTTTCTTT. It encodes CASSPGWGNTEAFF.

The chain couples TRBV7-9 to TRBJ1-2; D possibly corresponds to TRBD1 (5 bases). The germline gives CDR1 SEHNR, CDR2 FQNEAQ (reference sequence). The CDR3 has 14 amino acids. The ends were cut back, 4 bases at V and 4 bases at J, with 13 bases in the middle. The DNA of the CDR3 is TGTGCCAGCAGCTACGCACAGGACGCCTATGGCTACACCTTC. Its translation: CASSYAQDAYGYTF.

A few counts support this clonotype. The chain has TRBV6-1 and TRBJ1-1, with unresolved D. CDR1 MNHNS and CDR2 SASEGT come from the germline V gene. V gave up 5 bases and J gave up 2 bases, with 12 bases separating them. The CDR3 is 14 residues long. The CDR3, as DNA: TGTGCCAGCAGTCCTACGACACCCAACACTGAAGCTTTCTTT. Residues: CASSPTTPNTEAFF.

This clonotype was counted at least ten times. V is TRBV20-1 and J is TRBJ1-1, with 9 nucleotides matching TRBD1. The length of the CDR3 is 13 residues. CDR1 and CDR2 from the germline V gene are DFQATT and SNEGSKA (reference sequence). With V trimmed by 3 bases and J by 7 bases, 6 bases remained unmatched. The CDR3: CSASWTGAFEAFF. The DNA of the CDR3 is TGCAGTGCTAGTTGGACAGGGGCCTTTGAAGCTTTCTTT.

In its sample, this clonotype was seen a few times. V is TRBV12-3 or TRBV12-4 and J is TRBJ2-1; 7 bases match TRBD1. Losses at the gene ends were 6 bases for V and 8 bases for J; bases not matched to a gene: 13. CDR3 length equals 15 residues. The CDR3 sequence is CASSFRQGRRDEQFF. The CDR3 DNA reads TGTGCCAGCAGCTTTCGACAGGGCAGGAGAGATGAGCAGTTCTTC.

A few counts support this clonotype. The V call is TRBV20-1, the J call TRBJ1-1; TRBD1 is a possible D gene (5 bases). The CDR3 has 14 amino acids. Trimming pared 4 bases from V and 1 base from J, leaving 13 bases between. The germline V gene encodes CDR1 DFQATT and CDR2 SNEGSKA (reference sequence). CDR3 bases: TGCAGTGCTACTCTGGGACCGCCGAACACTGAAGCTTTCTTT. Its translation is CSATLGPPNTEAFF.

The rearrangement links TRBV20-1 to TRBJ1-4; D is undetermined. V was shortened by 4 bases and J by 3 bases, with 12 bases between the two germline ends. This CDR3 region has 14 residues. Germline-derived CDR1 and CDR2 are DFQATT and SNEGSKA (reference sequence). The CDR3 DNA is TGCAGTGCTACCGGAGGGTGGGCTAATGAAAAACTGTTTTTT. Translation: CSATGGWANEKLFF.

This chain links TRBV12-3 or TRBV12-4 with TRBJ1-4; the D gene is possibly TRBD1 (6 bases). The length of the CDR3 is 15 residues. Between the trimmed V and J ends, which lost 4 bases and 3 bases, there was a span of 12 bases. CDR3 loop: CASSSHREANEKLFF. DNA of the CDR3: TGTGCCAGCAGTTCACACAGGGAAGCTAATGAAAAACTGTTTTTT.

The chain carries TRBV12-3 or TRBV12-4 and TRBJ1-4, with 8 bases that match TRBD1. CDR3 size: 15 residues. The V segment lost 3 bases and the J segment 7 bases; nucleotides outside the gene matches: 7. The DNA of the CDR3 is TGTGCCAGCAGTTTGACAGGGGTGCGTGCTGAAAAACTGTTTTTT. It encodes CASSLTGVRAEKLFF.

This chain joins TRBV5-1 and TRBJ1-2; 8 bases line up with TRBD1. From germline, CDR1 is SGHRS and CDR2 YFSETQ. This CDR3 contains 13 residues. Losses at the gene ends were 4 bases for V and 7 bases for J; bases not matched to a gene: 6. This chain's CDR3 is CASSGGTGPGYTF. The DNA of the CDR3 is TGCGCCAGCAGCGGAGGGACAGGCCCTGGCTACACCTTC. Full variable domain (missing parts from reference TRBV5-1 and TRBJ1-2): KAGVTQTPRYLIKTRGQQVTLSCSPISGHRSVSWYQQTPGQGLQFLFEYFSETQRNKGNFPGRFSGRQFSNSRSEMNVSTLELGDSALYLCASSGGTGPGYTFGSGTRLTVV.

This clonotype was detected many times. V is TRBV5-1 and J is TRBJ2-1, with TRBD2 identical over 7 bases. Unmatched junction bases numbered 2, after V lost 2 bases and J lost 6 bases. This CDR3 region has 13 residues. Germline CDR1 and CDR2: SGHRS and YFSETQ. The CDR3 is CASSLREGNEQFF. The CDR3, as DNA: TGCGCCAGCAGCTTAAGGGAGGGCAATGAGCAGTTCTTC.

The V and J genes are TRBV20-1 and TRBJ2-7, with TRBD2 matching 7 bases. Germline V gene sequence: CDR1 DFQATT, CDR2 SNEGSKA (reference sequence). The CDR3 extends over 16 amino acids. Trimming removed 0 bases from V and 0 bases from J; junction bases left unmatched: 8. This CDR3 is CSARDTKVAGSYEQYF. DNA for the CDR3: TGCAGTGCTAGAGATACGAAGGTAGCGGGCTCCTACGAGCAGTACTTC.

The rearrangement links TRBV9 to TRBJ2-2; 8 bases align to TRBD2. CDR3 length: 16 amino acids. V gave up 4 bases and J gave up 0 bases; unmatched junction bases: 5. Germline loops: CDR1 SGDLS, CDR2 YYNGEE. The CDR3 region is CASSNLAGSNTGELFF. CDR3 DNA sequence: TGTGCCAGCAGCAACTTAGCGGGGTCGAACACCGGGGAGCTGTTTTTT.

The chain links TRBV29-1 to TRBJ1-4, with no clear D. CDR1 SQVTM and CDR2 ANQGSEA come from the germline V gene. The CDR3 is 12 residues long. Trimming cost V 0 bases and J 7 bases, with 6 bases left between them. DNA for the CDR3: TGCAGCGTTGAAGAGCGCGGTGAAAAACTGTTTTTT. It specifies CSVEERGEKLFF.

This clonotype was seen more than once but under ten times. The V gene is TRBV6-1, the J gene TRBJ2-5; a weak D match, TRBD1 (5 bases). This CDR3 comprises 10 residues. The germline V gene encodes CDR1 MNHNS and CDR2 SASEGT. Trimming left V 8 bases short and J 9 bases short, with 10 bases between. The CDR3 is CASSDSAQYF. In nucleotides, the CDR3 is TGTGCCAGCTCCGACAGTGCCCAGTACTTC.

This clonotype was observed a single time. The chain uses TRBV27 and TRBJ2-7; maybe TRBD2 (6 bases). The CDR3 has 15 amino acids. With 4 bases removed from V and 4 bases from J, the gap between germline ends came to 17 bases. CDR1 MNHEY and CDR2 SMNVEV come from the germline V gene (reference sequence). DNA for the CDR3: TGTGCCAGCAGTTCCCCGGGACTCGGCTGGTACGAGCAGTACTTC. Protein sequence: CASSSPGLGWYEQYF.

In its sample, this clonotype was seen a few times. V is TRBV7-9 and J is TRBJ1-1, with D hard to call. The germline V gene encodes CDR1 SEHNR and CDR2 FQNEAQ (reference sequence). The CDR3 totals 15 residues. V lost 5 bases to trimming and J lost 1 base, with 14 bases between them. The CDR3 sequence is CASSPEGGRNTEAFF. CDR3 nucleotide sequence: TGTGCCAGCAGCCCAGAGGGAGGGCGGAACACTGAAGCTTTCTTT. The entire variable domain, with the rest obtained from reference TRBV7-9 and TRBJ1-1, is as follows: DTGVSQNPRHKITKRGQNVTFRCDPISEHNRLYWYRQTLGQGPEFLTYFQNEAQLEKSRLLSDRFSAERPKGSFSTLEIQRTEQGDSAMYLCASSPEGGRNTEAFFGQGTRLTVV.

The chain employs TRBV7-2 and TRBJ2-7, with D perhaps being TRBD1 or TRBD2 (5 bases each). Germline V lookup: CDR1 SGHTA, CDR2 FQGNSA. Trimming took off 5 bases at V and 4 bases at J, with 18 bases between the two ends. The CDR3 loop spans 15 amino acids. This CDR3 is CASSVSGTGRYEQYF. CDR3 nucleotide sequence: TGTGCCAGCAGCGTCTCCGGGACGGGAAGATACGAGCAGTACTTC. The complete variable domain, with remaining parts taken from reference TRBV7-2 and TRBJ2-7, reads GAGVSQSPSNKVTEKGKDVELRCDPISGHTALYWYRQSLGQGLEFLIYFQGNSAPDKSGLPSDRFSAERTGGSVSTLTIQRTQQEDSAVYLCASSVSGTGRYEQYFGPGTRLTVT.

This clonotype has just a few counts. In nucleotides, the CDR3 is TGTGCCTCCAAGGAGAAGGCGGAGAATCAGCCCCAGCATTTT. This translates into CASKEKAENQPQHF. This rearrangement joins TRBV30 to TRBJ1-5; unclear D gene. Trimming shortened V by 7 bases and J by 4 bases, and 17 bases separated the two germline ends. This CDR3 spans 14 amino acids. Germline CDR1 and CDR2: GTSNPN and SVGIG (reference sequence).

In its sample, this clonotype was seen a few times. The chain carries TRBV25-1 and TRBJ2-3; D is unclear. Germline CDR1 MGHDK, CDR2 SYGVNS. The V end lost 7 bases, the J end lost 1 base, and 9 bases lay between the germline ends. There are 13 residues in the CDR3. This CDR3 is CASKELGTDTQYF. The CDR3 coding sequence is TGTGCCAGCAAGGAGCTAGGCACAGATACGCAGTATTTT.

The chain combines TRBV30 with TRBJ1-2; D not resolved. Germline CDR1 is GTSNPN and CDR2 is SVGIG (reference sequence). Trimming removed 2 bases at V and 12 bases at J, with 13 bases between. This CDR3 is 11 amino acids long. This chain's CDR3 is CAWSIREGNTF. CDR3 sequence (DNA): TGTGCCTGGAGTATAAGGGAGGGAAACACCTTC.